What follows describes a single T cell receptor beta chain. Its antigen remains unknown. This sample is drawn from a study of cytomegalovirus exposure and HLA in healthy donors. Primers: 60 Vbeta forward and 13 Jbeta reverse. TCRdb's copy holds only in-frame clones and misses some; the assay was immunoSEQ multiplex PCR. The sample records about 120,000 clones, around 74% being singletons. Notes on the study in general: A later analysis found that most CMV-associated TCR beta chains appeared HLA-restricted.

Healthy bone marrow donors made up the cohort. With V trimmed by 3 bases and J by 6 bases, 5 bases remained unmatched. The CDR3 length is 14 residues. Germline CDR1 is LNHDA and CDR2 is SQIVND (reference sequence). The sequencing sample was made of PBMCs. The sequence derives from a man aged 60 to 75 in good health and CMV-seropositive. The chain carries TRBV19 and TRBJ2-7; 10 nucleotides agree with TRBD1. The CDR3 bases are TGTGCCAGTAGTATCCACGGGACAGGGGTCGAGCAGTACTTC. This encodes CASSIHGTGVEQYF.